These 32 T cell receptor beta chains came from one sample sequenced in a study of blood T cells in healthy people across ages. A sample-barcoded 5' primer and a J-beta primer mix were used in a second PCR of about 6 to 12 cycles. TCRdb passed the 5' RACE reads through MiXCR, listing each CDR3 protein once. The sample carries about 640,000 distinct CDR3 sequences, 58% recorded once. Sequencing was performed on blood. The source is a man in his 60s in good health.

This chain uses TRBV20-1 with TRBJ2-7; D unclear. The J call is uncertain, as TRBJ2-5 better fits the DNA end. Germline V gives CDR1 DFQATT, CDR2 SNEGSKA (reference sequence). This CDR3 contains 13 residues. CDR3 in amino acids: CSASRAGWGTQYF. The DNA of the CDR3 is TGCAGTGCTAGTAGGGCAGGCTGGGGGACCCAGTACTTC.

This clonotype was recorded once. The rearrangement uses TRBV3-1 and TRBJ2-7; TRBD2 matches 8 bases. The end of the DNA fits TRBJ2-5 better, so the J call may be wrong. This CDR3 region has 16 residues. Per the germline V gene, CDR1 is LGHDT and CDR2 is YNNKEL (reference sequence). Written as DNA, the CDR3 is TGTGCCAGCAGCACGACAAAAACCGGGACTAGGGAGACCCAGTACTTC. This translates into CASSTTKTGTRETQYF.

Only a few counts were recorded for this clonotype. At one of its ends the junction is not consistent with the germline gene, which may arise from a read error. The chain combines TRBV28 with TRBJ1-2; no clear D gene. Germline V lookup: CDR1 MDHEN, CDR2 SYDVKM. CDR3 length: 12 amino acids. The chain's CDR3 is CASSPLYYGYTF. Written as DNA, the CDR3 is TGTGCCAGCAGTCCCCTCTACTACGGCTACACCTTC.

A few counts support this clonotype. The V and J genes are TRBV5-1 and TRBJ2-1; D remains ambiguous. V was pared by 0 bases and J by 5 bases, with 9 bases between. In germline, CDR1 is SGHRS, CDR2 YFSETQ. The CDR3 has 14 amino acids. The CDR3 DNA sequence: TGCGCCAGCAGCTTGGGGGCGACGAACAATGAGCAGTTCTTC. This codes for CASSLGATNNEQFF.

The chain has TRBV10-1 and TRBJ2-7; D ambiguous. Gene TRBJ2-5 matches the end of the DNA better, so the J call may be wrong. There are 15 residues in the CDR3. Germline CDR1 and CDR2: WNHNN and SYGVQD (reference sequence). This CDR3 is CASSESPSAEETQYF. CDR3 in DNA: TGCGCCAGCAGTGAGTCACCCAGCGCGGAAGAGACCCAGTACTTC.

The rearrangement uses TRBV6-6 and TRBJ1-2; TRBD1 matches at 10 bases. Per the germline V gene, CDR1 is MNHNY and CDR2 is SVGAGI (reference sequence). After removal of 5 bases from V and 7 bases from J, the junction contained 7 bases not matched to a gene. The CDR3 runs to 14 residues. CDR3 sequence reads: CASSPTGGPSGYTF. Written as DNA, the CDR3 is TGTGCCAGCAGTCCGACAGGGGGCCCGAGTGGCTACACCTTC.

Comments on this clonotype: A junction boundary mismatches the germline segment, possibly from a read error. The chain joins TRBV28 to TRBJ1-6; no clear D gene. The length of the CDR3 is 15 residues. Germline CDR1 and CDR2: MDHEN and SYDVKM. CDR3 in amino acids: CASSFPSSYNSPLHF. DNA of the CDR3: TGTGCCAGCAGTTTCCCGAGCTCCTATAATTCGCCCCTCCACTTT.

In DNA form, the CDR3 reads TGCGCCAGCAGCTTGGTGGCAGGGGGCAACGATGAGCAGTTCTTC. The encoded protein is CASSLVAGGNDEQFF. V usage is TRBV5-1 and J usage is TRBJ2-1; 8 bases are shared with TRBD1. Germline assignment: CDR1 SGHRS and CDR2 YFSETQ. V was pared by 0 bases and J by 8 bases, with 7 bases of the junction left unmatched. The CDR3 spans 15 residues.

This chain uses TRBV7-9 with TRBJ1-3; no definite D call. Trimming took 4 bases from V and 3 from J, leaving 13 bases between them. The length of the CDR3 is 15 residues. Per the germline V gene, CDR1 is SEHNR and CDR2 is FQNEAQ (reference sequence). The CDR3 DNA reads as TGTGCCAGCAGCTCCTCAGGAGCCCGTGGAAACACCATATATTTT. Its translation: CASSSSGARGNTIYF. The full variable domain, in which reference TRBV7-9 and TRBJ1-3 provide the parts outside the CDR3, is DTGVSQNPRHKITKRGQNVTFRCDPISEHNRLYWYRQTLGQGPEFLTYFQNEAQLEKSRLLSDRFSAERPKGSFSTLEIQRTEQGDSAMYLCASSSSGARGNTIYFGEGSWLTVV.

The chain has TRBV12-5 and TRBJ2-3, with TRBD2 identical over 8 bases. V lost 0 bases to trimming and J lost 4 bases; unmatched junction nucleotides: 15. In germline, CDR1 is LGHNT, CDR2 FRNRAP. The CDR3 consists of 19 residues. In nucleotides, the CDR3 is TGTGCTAGTGGTTTGGTACTCCTTCCCCCAGCGGGGGTACCAGATACGCAGTATTTT. Protein product: CASGLVLLPPAGVPDTQYF.

V gene TRBV5-1 combines with J gene TRBJ2-3, with D tentatively TRBD2 (5 bases). Trimming took off 4 bases at V and 6 bases at J, with 15 bases between the two ends. The CDR3 spans 14 residues. Germline V lookup: CDR1 SGHRS, CDR2 YFSETQ. The chain's CDR3 is CASSGGLKLDTQYF. In DNA form, the CDR3 reads TGCGCCAGCAGCGGCGGGTTAAAGTTGGATACGCAGTATTTT.

The J gene is TRBJ2-7, the V gene TRBV9, with 10 bases matching TRBD1. The CDR3 runs 16 residues. Germline V CDR1 and CDR2: SGDLS, YYNGEE. After removal of 4 bases from V and 0 bases from J, the junction contained 7 bases not matched to a gene. CDR3 nucleotide sequence: TGTGCCAGCAGCTTAGGGACAGGGGCCCTCTCCTACGAGCAGTACTTC. This translates into CASSLGTGALSYEQYF.

The genes are TRBV27 and TRBJ2-7; 10 positions match TRBD1. The germline gives CDR1 MNHEY, CDR2 SMNVEV (reference sequence). The CDR3 sequence is 15 residues long. The V segment lost 3 bases and the J segment 3 bases; nucleotides outside the gene matches: 5. The CDR3 protein is CASSLTGGPFYEQYF. In nucleotides, the CDR3 is TGTGCCAGCAGTTTGACAGGGGGCCCTTTCTACGAGCAGTACTTC.

With regard to this clonotype: A much bigger clone sits one base away, suggesting this may be a read error. The chain is built from TRBV20-1 and TRBJ2-5; no clear D. Germline values: CDR1 DFQATT, CDR2 SNEGSKA (reference sequence). The CDR3 has 17 residues. Trimming cost V 2 bases and J 11 bases, with 30 bases left between them. The CDR3 region has the DNA TGCAGTGCTAGACCCGACCGAAGGTATGCAACTTACAATGAGCAGTACTTC. It codes for CSARPDRRYATYNEQYF.

This clonotype was picked up one time. J is TRBJ2-1 and V is TRBV6-6; D is unresolved. The DNA end is a closer match to TRBJ2-7, so the J assignment may be wrong. The CDR3 totals 17 residues. Germline lookup yields CDR1 MNHNY and CDR2 SVGAGI (reference sequence). CDR3 DNA: TGTGCCAGCAGTTACTCTGGCTTTAGGAGCTCCTACAATGAGCAGTACTTC. Its protein product is CASSYSGFRSSYNEQYF.

This chain links TRBV12-3 or TRBV12-4 with TRBJ2-5; D unresolved. The V end lost 5 bases, the J end lost 5 bases, and 12 bases lay between the germline ends. This CDR3 spans 13 amino acids. The CDR3 sequence is CASSLDLGETQYF. DNA of the CDR3: TGTGCCAGCAGTCTGGACCTCGGGGAGACCCAGTACTTC.

The rearrangement joins TRBV21-1 to TRBJ1-4; the DNA was not used to check the table's D call, TRBD1. TRBV21-1 is marked as a pseudogene. This CDR3 has 19 amino acids. For the CDR3, the DNA is TGTGCCAGCAGCATCAGTAGACAGGGGTCCCGTTCAACTAATGAAAAACTGTTTTTT. This translates into CASSISRQGSRSTNEKLFF.

The chain combines TRBV21-1 with TRBJ1-5. TRBV21-1 counts as a pseudogene. The length of the CDR3 is 17 residues. The DNA for the CDR3 is TGTGCCAGCAGCTCCGAATGGGGACTCCATAGCAATCAGCCCCAGCATTTT. The encoded protein is CASSSEWGLHSNQPQHF.

In this sample, this clonotype turned up a few times. CDR3 amino acids: CASSYSPDSGTQYF. CDR3 bases: TGTGCCAGCAGTTACTCTCCGGACAGCGGGACCCAGTACTTC. V and J are TRBV6-6 and TRBJ2-5; D might be TRBD1 (6 bases). This CDR3 contains 14 residues. Germline CDR1 reads MNHNY; CDR2 reads SVGAGI (reference sequence). Trimming shortened V by 0 bases and J by 7 bases, and 12 bases separated the two germline ends.

This clonotype showed up just a few times. V usage is TRBV7-2 and J usage is TRBJ2-3; the D is unclear. The CDR3 contains 13 residues. Deletions cut 1 base from V and 7 bases from J, with 9 bases between. Germline CDR1 reads SGHTA; CDR2 reads FQGNSA. The CDR3 nucleotides are TGTGCCAGCAGCTTAGAGACCGGTTATACGCAGTATTTT. Translated: CASSLETGYTQYF.

This clonotype was seen just once. The gene calls are TRBV6-1 and TRBJ2-7, with 9 bases aligning to TRBD1. Germline assignment: CDR1 MNHNS and CDR2 SASEGT. The CDR3 sequence is 15 residues long. V lost 6 bases, J lost 5 bases, and 11 bases stayed unmatched. The CDR3 sequence: CASSQGTGSYHEQYF. In DNA form, the CDR3 reads TGTGCCAGCAGCCAGGGGACAGGGTCTTATCACGAGCAGTACTTC.

The gene calls are TRBV20-1 and TRBJ2-7; TRBD2 aligns across 8 bases. CDR1 is DFQATT and CDR2 is SNEGSKA in the germline V gene (reference sequence). The CDR3 totals 16 residues. The V and J ends lost 3 bases and 7 bases, in that order; junction bases with no gene match: 17. The CDR3 loop reads CSASIIRRGAVGEQYF. CDR3 sequence (DNA): TGCAGTGCTAGCATAATAAGGCGGGGGGCGGTGGGAGAGCAGTACTTC.

V is TRBV15 and J is TRBJ1-2, with 7 bases lining up with TRBD1. V gave up 5 bases and J gave up 3 bases; unmatched junction bases: 9. The CDR3 extends over 15 amino acids. The germline V gene has CDR1 LNHNV and CDR2 YYDKDF (reference sequence). CDR3 region: CATSHSTGMYYGYTF. CDR3 DNA: TGTGCCACCAGCCACTCGACAGGGATGTACTATGGCTACACCTTC.

The J gene is TRBJ2-7, the V gene TRBV6-2 or TRBV6-3; weak D call: TRBD2 (5 bases). The germline V gene has CDR1 MNHEY and CDR2 SVGEGT. The length of the CDR3 is 14 residues. Trimming left V 6 bases short and J 2 bases short, with 14 bases between. The DNA for the CDR3 is TGTGCCAGCAGGAAAGCGGACGGTACCTACGAGCAGTACTTC. Amino acids: CASRKADGTYEQYF.

The chain recombines TRBV7-9 with TRBJ2-5; no definite D call. This CDR3 region has 14 residues. Trimming removed 5 bases from V and 2 bases from J, with 12 bases in between. The V gene's germline CDR1 is SEHNR and CDR2 FQNEAQ (reference sequence). The CDR3 nucleotides read TGTGCCAGCAGCCCTGACGGACCTCAAGAGACCCAGTACTTC. Its protein is CASSPDGPQETQYF.

The chain is built from TRBV7-2 and TRBJ2-5; 7 positions agree with TRBD1. Germline V gives CDR1 SGHTA, CDR2 FQGNSA. CDR3 length: 17 amino acids. Trimming at V came to 4 bases and at J to 2 bases, leaving 13 bases not matched to a gene. This CDR3 is CASSSQGTTGLQETQYF. The CDR3 nucleotides read TGTGCCAGCAGCTCACAGGGGACGACAGGCCTTCAAGAGACCCAGTACTTC.

The chain combines TRBV19 with TRBJ1-6, with a weak D call TRBD1 (6 bases). V lost 4 bases and J lost 11, with 15 bases in between. CDR3 size: 14 residues. Germline loops: CDR1 LNHDA, CDR2 SQIVND (reference sequence). CDR3 nucleotide sequence: TGTGCCAGTAGTACCGGACAGCTTGGTGCACCCCTCCACTTT. It yields the protein CASSTGQLGAPLHF.

This clonotype was detected only once. This chain joins TRBV20-1 and TRBJ2-5, with TRBD2 matching 11 bases. With the DNA end fitting TRBJ2-7 better, the J assignment may be wrong. The CDR3 covers 16 residues. CDR1 is DFQATT, CDR2 SNEGSKA, per germline (reference sequence). This CDR3 reads CSAGEGLAGGLYEQYF. The CDR3 nucleotides read TGCAGTGCTGGGGAGGGGCTAGCGGGGGGTTTATACGAGCAGTACTTC.

The chain employs TRBV12-3 or TRBV12-4 and TRBJ1-1; D is undetermined. Trimming removed 4 bases at V and 1 base at J, with 7 bases between. The CDR3 is 13 amino acids. The CDR3 loop is CASSWVGNTEAFF. The CDR3 nucleotides read TGTGCCAGCAGTTGGGTCGGGAACACTGAAGCTTTCTTT.

The chain links TRBV20-1 to TRBJ2-1; 8 positions agree with TRBD1. CDR1 and CDR2 from the germline V gene are DFQATT and SNEGSKA (reference sequence). V shed 3 bases, J shed 3 bases, and the junction held 4 bases outside the gene matches. The CDR3 contains 14 residues. The CDR3 sequence: CSARTGDLYNEQFF. CDR3 DNA sequence: TGCAGTGCTAGGACAGGGGACCTCTACAATGAGCAGTTCTTC.

This clonotype was counted only a few times. The V call is TRBV29-1, the J call TRBJ2-7; 9 bases agree with TRBD1. From germline, CDR1 is SQVTM and CDR2 ANQGSEA. After removal of 3 bases from V and 4 bases from J, the junction contained 10 bases not matched to a gene. The CDR3 is 15 residues long. CDR3 sequence reads: CSVETGQGIGYEQYF. The CDR3 DNA reads TGCAGCGTTGAGACGGGACAGGGCATCGGGTACGAGCAGTACTTC.

This clonotype has more than one count but fewer than ten. V is TRBV6-5 and J is TRBJ2-7; TRBD2 agrees at 8 bases. CDR1 and CDR2 (germline): MNHEY, SVGAGI. CDR3 length: 18 residues. V lost 1 base, J lost 2 bases, and 13 bases stayed unmatched. The CDR3 bases are TGTGCCAGCAGTTACTGGAACGGGGGGGACTTACTCGCCTACGAGCAGTACTTC. Amino acids: CASSYWNGGDLLAYEQYF.